This TCR beta chain was found in a study of T-cell memory formation after mild COVID-19. Study background: Clusters were largely donor specific. Regarding the study as a whole: Some clones that responded turned up in pre-infection memory, which suggests that cross-reactive memory joined in. Day 15 to 85 contracting clones showed balanced CD4/CD8; day 15 to 37 expanders favored CD4+.

UMIs and sample barcodes were carried by the TCR alpha and TCR beta cDNA libraries that 5'RACE produced using constant-segment primers. Each CDR3 protein gets one entry after TCRdb re-called the 5' RACE reads with MiXCR. Seen here are 280,000 or so distinct CDR3 sequences, 8.2% observed once, and the top ten hold approximately 23%. Concerning this clonotype: Its antigen remains unknown.

The V and J ends lost 5 bases and 7 bases, in that order; junction bases with no gene match: 4. This CDR3 contains 12 residues. Looked up from germline, CDR1 is SGHAT and CDR2 is FQNNGV. This sequence originates from a man aged 18 to 30 who had mild COVID-19 (a few samples of this study predate the infection). Cell type and time point are not known. The chain employs TRBV11-2 and TRBJ2-7; 8 nucleotides line up with TRBD2. Sequencing was carried out using PBMCs or a T cell subset sorted from them (not recorded which). CDR3 loop: CASSNPSGEQYF. CDR3 nucleotides: TGTGCCAGCAGCAACCCTAGCGGGGAGCAGTACTTC.